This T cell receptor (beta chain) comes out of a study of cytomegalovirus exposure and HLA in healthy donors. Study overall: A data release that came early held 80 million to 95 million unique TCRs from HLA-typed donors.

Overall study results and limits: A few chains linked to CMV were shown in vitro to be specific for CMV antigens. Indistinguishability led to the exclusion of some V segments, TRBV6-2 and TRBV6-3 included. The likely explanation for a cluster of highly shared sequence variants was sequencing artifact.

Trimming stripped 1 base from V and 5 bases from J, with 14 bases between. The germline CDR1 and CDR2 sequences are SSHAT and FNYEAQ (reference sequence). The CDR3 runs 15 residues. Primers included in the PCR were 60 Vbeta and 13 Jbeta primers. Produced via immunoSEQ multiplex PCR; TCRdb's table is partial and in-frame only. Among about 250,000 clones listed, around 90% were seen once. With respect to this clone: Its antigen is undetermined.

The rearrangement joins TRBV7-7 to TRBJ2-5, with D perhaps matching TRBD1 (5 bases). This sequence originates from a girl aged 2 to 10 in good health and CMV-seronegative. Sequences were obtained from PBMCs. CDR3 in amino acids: CASSLGSGFYETQYF. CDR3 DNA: TGTGCCAGCAGCTTAGGGTCAGGGTTCTACGAGACCCAGTACTTC. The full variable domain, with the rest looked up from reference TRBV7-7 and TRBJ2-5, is GAGVSQSPRYKVTKRGQDVTLRCDPISSHATLYWYQQALGQGPEFLTYFNYEAQPDKSGLPSDRFSAERPEGSISTLTIQRTEQRDSAMYRCASSLGSGFYETQYFGPGTRLLVL.